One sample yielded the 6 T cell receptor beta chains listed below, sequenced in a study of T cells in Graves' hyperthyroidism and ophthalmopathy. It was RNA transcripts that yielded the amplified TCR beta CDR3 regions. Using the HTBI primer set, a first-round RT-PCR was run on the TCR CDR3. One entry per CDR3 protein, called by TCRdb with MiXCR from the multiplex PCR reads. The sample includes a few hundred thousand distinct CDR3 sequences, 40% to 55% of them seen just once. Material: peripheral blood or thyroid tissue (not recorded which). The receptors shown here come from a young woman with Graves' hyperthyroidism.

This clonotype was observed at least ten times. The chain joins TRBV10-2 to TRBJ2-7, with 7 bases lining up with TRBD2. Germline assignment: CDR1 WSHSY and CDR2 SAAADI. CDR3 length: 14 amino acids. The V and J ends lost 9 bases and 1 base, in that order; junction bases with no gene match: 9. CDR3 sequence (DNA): TGCGCCAGACCGATTAGCGGGCCGTCCTACGAGCAGTACTTC. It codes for CARPISGPSYEQYF.

CDR3 nucleotides: TGTGCCAGCAGTTTACGGGTTACCCTGACGAACTCCTACGAGCAGTACTTC. Translating gives CASSLRVTLTNSYEQYF. J is TRBJ2-7 and V is TRBV6-5; D is uncertain. Germline assignment: CDR1 MNHEY and CDR2 SVGAGI. The V end was cut by 4 bases, the J end by 0 bases, with 19 bases between. The CDR3 has 17 residues.

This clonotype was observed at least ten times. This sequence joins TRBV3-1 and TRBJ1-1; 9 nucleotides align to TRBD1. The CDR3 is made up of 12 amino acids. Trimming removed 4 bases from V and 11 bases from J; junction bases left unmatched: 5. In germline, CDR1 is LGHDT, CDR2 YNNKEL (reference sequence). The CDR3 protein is CASSLGQGGAFF. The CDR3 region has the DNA TGTGCCAGCAGCCTGGGACAGGGAGGTGCTTTCTTT.

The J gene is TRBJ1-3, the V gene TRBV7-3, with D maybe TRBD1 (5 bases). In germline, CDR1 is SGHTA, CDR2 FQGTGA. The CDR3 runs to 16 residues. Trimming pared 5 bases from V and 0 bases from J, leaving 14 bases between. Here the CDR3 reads CASSPDTGGSGNTIYF. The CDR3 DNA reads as TGTGCCAGCAGCCCTGACACCGGGGGCTCTGGAAACACCATATATTTT.

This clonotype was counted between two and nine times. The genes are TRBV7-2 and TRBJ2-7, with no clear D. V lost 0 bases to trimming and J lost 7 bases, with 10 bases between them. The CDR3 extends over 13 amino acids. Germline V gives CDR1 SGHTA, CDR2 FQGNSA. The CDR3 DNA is TGTGCCAGCAGCTTAGCTGGTATGAATGAGCAGTACTTC. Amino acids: CASSLAGMNEQYF.

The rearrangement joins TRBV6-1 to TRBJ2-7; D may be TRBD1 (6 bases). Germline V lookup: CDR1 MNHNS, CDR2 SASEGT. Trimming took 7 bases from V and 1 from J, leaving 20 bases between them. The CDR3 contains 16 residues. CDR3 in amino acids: CASTLRTGTSSYEQYF. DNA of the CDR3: TGTGCCAGCACCCTAAGAACAGGGACCTCATCCTACGAGCAGTACTTC.